The rows below give T cell receptor beta chains drawn from one sample of a study of PD-1 blockade in classical Hodgkin lymphoma. TCRdb keeps only in-frame clones here, not all; method: immunoSEQ multiplex PCR. The repertoire holds 43,000 or so clones, with about nine tenths as singletons. The sample consisted of peripheral blood mononuclear cells (PBMCs), taken at baseline. These receptor sequences come from a human donor with classical Hodgkin lymphoma. Both conserved end residues are part of each CDR3. A D gene is named only where the DNA matches it firmly. Clone size appears in some rows only: once, few, many, or a class for an expanded clone.

v_gene: TRBV9
abundance: once
d_gene: -
j_gene: TRBJ2-7
CDR3nt: TGTGCCAGCAGCGTGGACAACTTGAGCTCCTACGAGCAGTACTTC
CDR3aa: CASSVDNLSSYEQYF

v_gene: TRBV7-9
abundance: -
d_gene: -
j_gene: TRBJ2-3
CDR3nt: TGTGCCAGCACCCTTCGGACTACCCCTAGCACAGATACGCAGTATTTT
CDR3aa: CASTLRTTPSTDTQYF

v_gene: TRBV7-2
abundance: few
d_gene: -
j_gene: TRBJ2-7
CDR3nt: TGTGCCAGCAGCTTTCTGGGGGACCCTTCCTACGAGCAGTACTTC
CDR3aa: CASSFLGDPSYEQYF

v_gene: TRBV5-1
abundance: -
d_gene: -
j_gene: TRBJ1-2
CDR3nt: TGCGCCAGCAGCTTGGCCCCGACAGAGATCTATGGCTACACCTTC
CDR3aa: CASSLAPTEIYGYTF

v_gene: TRBV11-2
abundance: -
d_gene: -
j_gene: TRBJ1-1
CDR3nt: TGTGCCAGCAGCTTAGCGCAGGGGCGAACTGAAGCTTTCTTT
CDR3aa: CASSLAQGRTEAFF

v_gene: TRBV28
abundance: -
d_gene: -
j_gene: TRBJ2-7
CDR3nt: TGTGCCAGCAGTCAAGGGACCCTATACTACGAGCAGTACTTC
CDR3aa: CASSQGTLYYEQYF

v_gene: TRBV11-2
abundance: -
d_gene: -
j_gene: TRBJ1-4
CDR3nt: TGTGCCAGCAGCTTAGGTCGCGGCGAAAAACTGTTTTTT
CDR3aa: CASSLGRGEKLFF

v_gene: TRBV7-9
abundance: -
d_gene: -
j_gene: TRBJ1-2
CDR3nt: TGTGCCAGCAGCGACTCCCCCCAAGCCTATGGCTACACCTTC
CDR3aa: CASSDSPQAYGYTF

v_gene: TRBV4-1
abundance: -
d_gene: -
j_gene: TRBJ1-4
CDR3nt: TGCGCCAGCAGCCAAGATCGGGGATCCAGAGGACTGTTTTTT
CDR3aa: CASSQDRGSRGLFF

v_gene: TRBV18
abundance: -
d_gene: -
j_gene: TRBJ2-7
CDR3nt: TGTGCCAGCTCCCTCAGGCTCTCCGAGCAGTACTTC
CDR3aa: CASSLRLSEQYF

v_gene: TRBV28
abundance: few
d_gene: TRBD1
j_gene: TRBJ2-2
CDR3nt: TGTGCCAGCAGGCCACAGGGGGCGACCGGGGAGCTGTTTTTT
CDR3aa: CASRPQGATGELFF

v_gene: TRBV4-3
abundance: -
d_gene: TRBD2
j_gene: TRBJ2-3
CDR3nt: TGCGCCAGCAGCCAAGACCTAGCGGGGGGCCCAGATACGCAGTATTTT
CDR3aa: CASSQDLAGGPDTQYF

v_gene: TRBV11-2
abundance: -
d_gene: -
j_gene: TRBJ1-1
CDR3nt: TGTGCCAGCAGCTTAGGGGTCGGGACTGAAGCTTTCTTT
CDR3aa: CASSLGVGTEAFF

v_gene: TRBV10-3
abundance: -
d_gene: -
j_gene: TRBJ2-3
CDR3nt: TGTGCCATCAGTGCCGGGATCACAGATACGCAGTATTTT
CDR3aa: CAISAGITDTQYF

v_gene: TRBV27
abundance: once
d_gene: TRBD2
j_gene: TRBJ2-7
CDR3nt: TGTGCCAGCAGTCGACTAGCGGGAGGGCACGAGCAGTACTTC
CDR3aa: CASSRLAGGHEQYF

v_gene: TRBV2
abundance: once
d_gene: TRBD2
j_gene: TRBJ2-5
CDR3nt: TGTGCCAGCAGTGATCGGCGGGGGGAGACCCAGTACTTC
CDR3aa: CASSDRRGETQYF

v_gene: TRBV7-9
abundance: -
d_gene: -
j_gene: TRBJ2-7
CDR3nt: TGTGCCAGCAGTTCGGACATTTTCCACGAGCAGTACTTC
CDR3aa: CASSSDIFHEQYF

v_gene: TRBV6-1
abundance: once
d_gene: -
j_gene: TRBJ1-3
CDR3nt: TGTGCCAGCAGGGCGACAGGCCTCTCTGGAAACACCATATATTTT
CDR3aa: CASRATGLSGNTIYF

v_gene: TRBV7-3
abundance: -
d_gene: -
j_gene: TRBJ2-5
CDR3nt: TGTGCCAGCAGCCATGACTTGGGGACCCAGTACTTC
CDR3aa: CASSHDLGTQYF

v_gene: TRBV27
abundance: -
d_gene: -
j_gene: TRBJ1-1
CDR3nt: TGTGCCAGCAGTTTTAGGGGGGGCACTGAAGCTTTCTTT
CDR3aa: CASSFRGGTEAFF

v_gene: TRBV7-2
abundance: once
d_gene: -
j_gene: TRBJ2-6
CDR3nt: TGTGCCAGCAGCTTAGAGGTGATCATGTCTGGGGCCAACGTCCTGACTTTC
CDR3aa: CASSLEVIMSGANVLTF

v_gene: TRBV27
abundance: -
d_gene: -
j_gene: TRBJ2-3
CDR3nt: TGTGCCAGCAGTTTTAAAGGGGGAGGCGTGACAGATACGCAGTATTTT
CDR3aa: CASSFKGGGVTDTQYF

v_gene: TRBV7-8
abundance: -
d_gene: -
j_gene: TRBJ2-5
CDR3nt: TGTGCCAGCAGCCCGTCCCGGGGTTGGCCACAAGAGACCCAGTACTTC
CDR3aa: CASSPSRGWPQETQYF

v_gene: TRBV29-1
abundance: -
d_gene: TRBD2
j_gene: TRBJ2-3
CDR3nt: TGCAGCGTTCCCCCCCTGGGCGGGAGAGGCACAGATACGCAGTATTTT
CDR3aa: CSVPPLGGRGTDTQYF

v_gene: TRBV2
abundance: -
d_gene: TRBD2
j_gene: TRBJ2-1
CDR3nt: TGTGCCGTGGGACTAGCGGGAGATGAGCAGTTCTTC
CDR3aa: CAVGLAGDEQFF

v_gene: TRBV5-4
abundance: -
d_gene: -
j_gene: TRBJ2-1
CDR3nt: TGTGCCAGCAGCTTGAGGTTGGATGAGCAGTTCTTC
CDR3aa: CASSLRLDEQFF

v_gene: TRBV20-1
abundance: -
d_gene: -
j_gene: TRBJ2-7
CDR3nt: TGCAGTGCTAGGACCTACGAGCAGTACTTC
CDR3aa: CSARTYEQYF

v_gene: TRBV28
abundance: once
d_gene: TRBD1
j_gene: TRBJ1-3
CDR3nt: TGTGCCAGCAGCAAGGGGGCCTTCTCTGGAAACACCATATATTTT
CDR3aa: CASSKGAFSGNTIYF

v_gene: TRBV7-9
abundance: -
d_gene: TRBD2
j_gene: TRBJ2-2
CDR3nt: TGTGCCAGCAGGTTAGGGACTACGAACACCGGGGAGCTGTTTTTT
CDR3aa: CASRLGTTNTGELFF

v_gene: TRBV5-6
abundance: -
d_gene: -
j_gene: TRBJ2-7
CDR3nt: TGTGCCAGCAGCTTGGGAATAGGACTTTCCTACGAGCAGTACTTC
CDR3aa: CASSLGIGLSYEQYF

v_gene: TRBV15
abundance: -
d_gene: TRBD1
j_gene: TRBJ2-4
CDR3nt: TGTGCCACCAGCAGACGCCGGGACAGGGCTGCCAAAAACATTCAGTACTTC
CDR3aa: CATSRRRDRAAKNIQYF

v_gene: TRBV19
abundance: -
d_gene: TRBD2
j_gene: TRBJ2-1
CDR3nt: TGTGCCAGTAGTGTCAAGACTAGCGGAAACTACAATGAGCAGTTCTTC
CDR3aa: CASSVKTSGNYNEQFF

v_gene: TRBV27
abundance: -
d_gene: -
j_gene: TRBJ2-1
CDR3nt: TGTGCCAGCAGTTTTCTGGCAGGGTCCTCGCTCGGTGAGCAGTTCTTC
CDR3aa: CASSFLAGSSLGEQFF

v_gene: TRBV4-1
abundance: -
d_gene: -
j_gene: TRBJ2-2
CDR3nt: TGCGCCAGCAGCCCGTCGGACAGAACGAACACCGGGGAGCTGTTTTTT
CDR3aa: CASSPSDRTNTGELFF

v_gene: TRBV14
abundance: -
d_gene: -
j_gene: TRBJ2-1
CDR3nt: TGTGCCAGCAGCCACCCGGGACAGCCAGTAGGAGGGTCCTACAATGAGCAGTTCTTC
CDR3aa: CASSHPGQPVGGSYNEQFF

v_gene: TRBV7-7
abundance: -
d_gene: TRBD2
j_gene: TRBJ2-1
CDR3nt: TGTGCCAGCAGCGTAATTCCAACTAGCGGCCTCTTCTTC
CDR3aa: CASSVIPTSGLFF

v_gene: TRBV27
abundance: -
d_gene: -
j_gene: TRBJ2-7
CDR3nt: TGTGCCAGCAGTTCTAGTCCCGGGGATACCTACGAGCAGTACTTC
CDR3aa: CASSSSPGDTYEQYF

v_gene: TRBV29-1
abundance: -
d_gene: -
j_gene: TRBJ1-5
CDR3nt: TGCAGCGTTATCTGGGGGCTGGGTCAGCCCCAGCATTTT
CDR3aa: CSVIWGLGQPQHF

v_gene: TRBV5-1
abundance: once
d_gene: -
j_gene: TRBJ2-5
CDR3nt: TGCGCCAGCGGACTAACAGGGGATGAGACCCAGTACTTC
CDR3aa: CASGLTGDETQYF

v_gene: TRBV6-4
abundance: -
d_gene: -
j_gene: TRBJ2-1
CDR3nt: TGTGCCAGCAGCGAACAGGGAACTACGGACAATGAGCAGTTCTTC
CDR3aa: CASSEQGTTDNEQFF

v_gene: TRBV5-4
abundance: -
d_gene: -
j_gene: TRBJ2-5
CDR3nt: TGTGCCAGCAGCTTGGGCCAGGGCATAGAGACCCAGTACTTC
CDR3aa: CASSLGQGIETQYF

v_gene: TRBV13
abundance: -
d_gene: -
j_gene: TRBJ1-4
CDR3nt: TGTGCCAGCAGCGTACTGGACGGTGGGGAAAAACTGTTTTTT
CDR3aa: CASSVLDGGEKLFF

v_gene: TRBV4-2
abundance: -
d_gene: TRBD2
j_gene: TRBJ2-4
CDR3nt: TGTGCCAGCAGCCAAGCGGAAGTCACCGGGGGGGCCGAGTCCAAAAACATTCAGTACTTC
CDR3aa: CASSQAEVTGGAESKNIQYF

v_gene: TRBV29-1
abundance: once
d_gene: TRBD1
j_gene: TRBJ1-1
CDR3nt: TGCAGCGTTGAAGATAGTTGGGACAGGGGGGCCGAAGCTTTCTTT
CDR3aa: CSVEDSWDRGAEAFF

v_gene: TRBV28
abundance: -
d_gene: TRBD1
j_gene: TRBJ1-3
CDR3nt: TGTGCCAGCAGTTTGCGATACCGGGACAGATCTGGAAACACCATATATTTT
CDR3aa: CASSLRYRDRSGNTIYF

v_gene: TRBV13
abundance: -
d_gene: -
j_gene: TRBJ2-7
CDR3nt: TGTGCCAGCACCGAGCGGGCTGCAAGGTACGAGCAGTACTTC
CDR3aa: CASTERAARYEQYF

v_gene: TRBV27
abundance: -
d_gene: TRBD2
j_gene: TRBJ2-7
CDR3nt: TGTGCCAGCAGTTCGGGACTAGCGGCCTACGAGCAGTACTTC
CDR3aa: CASSSGLAAYEQYF

v_gene: TRBV6-6
abundance: -
d_gene: TRBD2
j_gene: TRBJ2-4
CDR3nt: TGTGCCAGCAGTGTACTAGCGGGAGAAAACATTCAGTACTTC
CDR3aa: CASSVLAGENIQYF

v_gene: TRBV7-2
abundance: -
d_gene: TRBD2
j_gene: TRBJ2-3
CDR3nt: TGTGCCAGCAGCCGCCAGCGGGGACTAGCGGGAGGCGCAGATACGCAGTATTTT
CDR3aa: CASSRQRGLAGGADTQYF